This T cell receptor (beta chain) was found in a study of PD-1 blockade in mismatch repair-deficient tumors. Study conclusions and caveats: Tumor-resident clones, often undetectable pretreatment in blood, expanded then contracted after pembrolizumab.

Using immunoSEQ multiplex PCR, the repertoire was profiled, and TCRdb retains in-frame clones only, with some absent. The sample consists of approximately 63,000 clones, about 91% of them appearing once. CDR1 and CDR2 (germline): SGHNT, YENEEA. The CDR3 sequence is 15 residues long. The V and J ends lost 3 bases and 0 bases respectively, with 11 bases between them. Worth noting for this clone: The antigen remains undetermined.

This specimen was peripheral blood, taken 52 weeks after starting pembrolizumab. The receptor was isolated from an adult with mismatch repair-deficient cancer. This chain links TRBV11-3 with TRBJ1-2; D gene uncertain. CDR3 DNA: TGTGCCAGCAGCTTTTCTTACAGCACTAACTATGGCTACACCTTC. The encoded protein is CASSFSYSTNYGYTF.